The present TCR beta chain was sequenced within a study of T cell repertoires in cytomegalovirus infection. The wider study: Selected CMV epitopes included recently identified HLA-C-restricted ones as well as well-studied HLA-B-restricted ones. It can be stated that public TCR beta signatures indicated CMV infection as well as a matching HLA type. Notes on the study in general: Cumulative frequency of public TCR beta families picked out carriers of CMV plus the relevant HLA. The response measured ex vivo was dominated by TCR beta clonotypes (HLA-C-restricted and CMV-specific).

CDR1 is SGHVS and CDR2 is FNYEAQ in the germline V gene. After removal of 6 bases from V and 4 bases from J, the junction contained 7 bases not matched to a gene. This CDR3 is 17 amino acids long. Worth noting for this clonotype: Its antigen is not known.

TCRdb passed the reads through MiXCR, listing each CDR3 protein once. In the table there are about 830,000 distinct CDR3 sequences, approximately 32% of which are singletons. The specimen was cultured CD8+ T cells from PBMCs, collected from culture after CMV antigen stimulation. The chain couples TRBV7-6 to TRBJ2-2; 14 nucleotides agree with TRBD2. The source is a human donor in good health (CMV status not recorded). Some clones in this sample may be carry-over from other donors' samples. The CDR3 nucleotides read TGTGCCAGCAGGCTTGGGACTAGCGGGGGTCCCACCGGGGAGCTGTTTTTT. The encoded protein is CASRLGTSGGPTGELFF.